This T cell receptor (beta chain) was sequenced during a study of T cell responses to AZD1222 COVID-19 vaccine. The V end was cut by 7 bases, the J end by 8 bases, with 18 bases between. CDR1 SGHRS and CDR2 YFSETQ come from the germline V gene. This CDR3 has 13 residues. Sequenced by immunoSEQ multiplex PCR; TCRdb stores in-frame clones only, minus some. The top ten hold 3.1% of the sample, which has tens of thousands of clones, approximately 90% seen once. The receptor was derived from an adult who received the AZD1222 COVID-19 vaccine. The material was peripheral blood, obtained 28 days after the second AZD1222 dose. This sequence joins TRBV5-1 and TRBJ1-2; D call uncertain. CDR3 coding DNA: TGCGCCAGCGGTCCCCGGGAGGGTGGAGGCTACACCTTC. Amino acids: CASGPREGGGYTF.